The clone carrying this T cell receptor beta chain appeared many times. This sample is part of a study of prognosis after radiotherapy for stage I lung cancer. The overall study: It was considered that all non-small cell lung cancer patients were medically inoperable.

CDR3 length equals 12 residues. The V and J ends lost 2 bases and 7 bases respectively, with 9 bases between them. Genomic DNA served as the source from which two-round multiplex PCR generated TCR beta CDR3 amplicons. During first-round PCR, primers specific to each TRBV and TRBJ gene were used. From the multiplex PCR reads, TCRdb called clonotypes with MiXCR, one entry per CDR3 protein. This sample carries tens of thousands of distinct CDR3 sequences, about 25% of them seen once, and the ten largest clones take around 6.9%. The receptor was derived from a donor aged 50 or older with non-small cell lung cancer. The source was PBMCs, collected before or after stereotactic body radiation therapy (not recorded which). The chain has TRBV12-3 or TRBV12-4 and TRBJ2-7; D tentatively fits TRBD1 or TRBD2 (5 bases each). The CDR3 DNA sequence: TGTGCCAGCAGTTTATGGGGACGGGAGCAGTACTTC. The encoded protein is CASSLWGREQYF.